These 3 T cell receptor beta chains originate from one sample sequenced in a study of CD8+CD57+ T cells in acquired aplastic anemia. The use of genomic DNA as template underpinned the TCR beta VDJ and CDR3 profiling. MiXCR, applied by TCRdb to the reads, yields one record per CDR3 protein. The sample lists approximately 250,000 distinct CDR3 sequences, approximately 80% occurring once. Flow cytometry had shown expanded CD8+CD57+ cells in the patients chosen for sequencing. Sequencing input: sorted CD4+, CD8+, or CD8+CD57+ T cells (not recorded which) from PBMCs. These receptors all stem from a human donor with aplastic anemia.

This clonotype has at least ten counts. The rearrangement uses TRBV9 and TRBJ2-2, with D possibly matching TRBD1 (6 bases). This CDR3 has 15 amino acids. Germline V gene data show CDR1 as SGDLS and CDR2 as YYNGEE. V was cut by 3 bases and J by 3 bases, with 12 bases left in between. This CDR3 is CASSAWDTDTGELFF. For the CDR3, the DNA is TGTGCCAGCAGCGCCTGGGACACCGACACCGGGGAGCTGTTTTTT.

V and J are TRBV7-2 and TRBJ2-1, with a possible D match to TRBD2 (5 bases). Germline values: CDR1 SGHTA, CDR2 FQGNSA. Trimming shortened V by 5 bases and J by 8 bases, and 28 bases separated the two germline ends. The CDR3 runs to 18 residues. The CDR3 region is CASSPYGVAHPGSDEQFF. CDR3 in DNA: TGTGCCAGCAGCCCCTACGGGGTAGCCCATCCGGGGAGCGATGAGCAGTTCTTC.

This clonotype was observed a few times. The J gene is TRBJ2-1, the V gene TRBV5-4, with 8 bases that match TRBD2. The CDR3 length is 16 residues. The V gene end was trimmed by 4 bases and the J gene end by 8 bases; junction bases not matched to a gene: 14. Germline V CDR1 and CDR2: SGHNT, YYREEE (reference sequence). The DNA for the CDR3 is TGTGCCAGCAGCCATACTAGCGGAAACGGTCAGGATGAGCAGTTCTTC. Protein product: CASSHTSGNGQDEQFF.